The T cell receptor beta chain described here comes from a study of shared clonotypes between healthy human individuals. Germline V gene sequence: CDR1 MNHNS, CDR2 SASEGT. V gave up 7 bases and J gave up 5 bases, with 20 bases separating them. The CDR3 length is 15 residues. Every donor, a Caucasian adult, lived in Nashville, Tennessee. Deep-level running was used for the assay. The table came from immunoSEQ multiplex PCR; TCRdb's copy has only in-frame clones and leaves some out. Of 2,500,000 or so clones listed, just over 90% were seen once; the top ten hold over 0.12%. Material for sequencing was naive CD4+ T cells sorted from blood. As for subset: CD45RA+ positively selected. The rearrangement uses TRBV6-1 and TRBJ1-1; D gene ambiguous. The receptor comes from a man aged 18-30 years in good health. The CDR3 is CASTGWSAAGTEAFF. DNA for the CDR3: TGTGCCAGCACCGGATGGTCGGCGGCCGGAACTGAAGCTTTCTTT.